Below, 32 T cell receptor beta chains from the same sample are listed, as sequenced in a study of T cell clonality in common variable immunodeficiency. Sequencing used immunoSEQ multiplex PCR; TCRdb keeps in-frame clones, though not all of them. The sample is made up of tens of thousands of clones, none counted only once. The sample taken for sequencing was peripheral blood mononuclear cells. The receptors shown here come from a person aged 18 to 75 in good health.

The table lists this clone with a few counts. Sequencing ends 3 residues short of the CDR3 end; the germline J gene provides the rest. The genes are TRBV30 and TRBJ2-7; D call uncertain. The germline V and J ends were trimmed by 4 bases and 2 bases, with 9 bases remaining between them. Germline lookup yields CDR1 GTSNPN and CDR2 SVGIG (reference sequence). CDR3 length: 12 residues. CDR3 DNA (partial): TGTGCCTGGAAATACAGTACCTACGAG. Its protein product is CAWKYSTYE. The whole CDR3 region reads CAWKYSTYEQYF.

To note about this clone: The CDR3 end is not reached by the read, which stops 3 residues before it; the germline J gene fills it in. J is TRBJ1-2 and V is TRBV5-1; tentatively, D is TRBD1 (5 bases). Per germline, CDR1 SGHRS and CDR2 YFSETQ. The V gene lost 0 bases and the J gene lost 7 bases, with 10 bases spanning the gap. The CDR3 runs to 13 residues. CDR3 sequence: CASSLEQGVGYTF. The sequenced CDR3 bases are TGCGCCAGCAGCTTGGAACAAGGGGTTGGC.

This clone was detected many times. The DNA read from the CDR3 is TGTGCCAGCAGTGAACCCGGGACAGGCGGCAACGAG. This encodes CASSEPGTGGNE. The full-length CDR3 reads as CASSEPGTGGNEQYF. The chain is built from TRBV6-1 and TRBJ2-7; TRBD1 matches at 8 bases. Read sequence stops 3 residues before the CDR3 end, and the germline J gene provides the missing end. In germline, CDR1 is MNHNS, CDR2 SASEGT. The length of the CDR3 is 15 residues. V dropped 2 bases and J dropped 5; count of bases not matched to a gene: 8.

The sample holds many counts of this clone. Read coverage stops 3 residues before the CDR3 terminus; the germline J gene supplies the remainder. The chain carries TRBV6-4 and TRBJ1-5, with D uncertain. The V end was cut by 6 bases, the J end by 5 bases, with 11 bases between. This CDR3 contains 13 residues. Germline CDR1 and CDR2: MRHNA and SNTAGT. This CDR3 is CASSASGDQPQHF. The covered CDR3 bases are TGTGCCAGCAGCGCGAGCGGTGATCAGCCC.

The sample holds many counts of this clone. The read ends 3 residues before the CDR3 terminus; that terminus is restored from the germline J gene. The rearrangement links TRBV19 to TRBJ2-7, with D perhaps TRBD1 (7 bases). The CDR3 has 14 residues. Trimming cost V 1 base and J 2 bases, with 9 bases left between them. Per germline, CDR1 LNHDA and CDR2 SQIVND (reference sequence). The sequenced CDR3 bases are TGTGCCAGTAGTATAGGGAGGGGGCCCTACGAG. Its protein product is CASSIGRGPYE. The entire CDR3 is CASSIGRGPYEQYF.

The table lists this clone with many counts. The part of the CDR3 DNA that was read is TGCGCCAGCAGCTTGGGGGACATGGGTGAAAAG. Amino acid sequence: CASSLGDMGEK. The full CDR3 sequence reads CASSLGDMGEKLFF. V gene TRBV5-1 combines with J gene TRBJ2-2, with D maybe TRBD1 (6 bases). The read gets to within 3 residues of the CDR3 end, and the germline J gene fills in the rest. Germline V CDR1 and CDR2: SGHRS, YFSETQ. The CDR3 has 14 residues.

CDR3 DNA (partial): TGCAGTGCCTCCGGTGGGGCTAGCGGCACAGATACG. Encoded protein: CSASGGASGTDT. The whole CDR3 reads CSASGGASGTDTQYF. The V call is TRBV20-1, the J call TRBJ2-3, with D possibly being TRBD2 (6 bases). The read gets to within 3 residues of the CDR3 end, and the germline J gene fills in the rest. Trimming stripped 6 bases from V and 1 base from J, with 17 bases between. Germline V gene sequence: CDR1 DFQATT, CDR2 SNEGSKA (reference sequence). The CDR3 extends over 15 amino acids.

In this sample, this clone turned up many times. A read error may account for a junction end that differs from germline. The read terminates 3 residues ahead of where the CDR3 ends, so the germline J gene completes it. This sample also contains other DNA sequences that code for the same CDR3. This chain connects TRBV7-6 to TRBJ2-3; unclear D gene. The length of the CDR3 is 16 residues. Germline V gene sequence: CDR1 SGHVS, CDR2 FNYEAQ. The CDR3 here is CASSPRVRRGTDTQYF. The sequenced part of the CDR3 DNA is TGCGCCAGCAGCCCCCGTGTGAGACGGGGCACAGATACG. The whole variable domain, filled in from reference TRBV7-6 and TRBJ2-3, reads GAGVSQSPRYKVTKRGQDVALRCDPISGHVSLYWYRQALGQGPEFLTYFNYEAQQDKSGLPNDRFSAERPEGSISTLTIQRTEQRDSAMYRCASSPRVRRGTDTQYFGPGTRLTVL.

A remark on this clone: The CDR3 goes on 3 residues after the read ends, and that part is filled in from the germline J gene. The chain couples TRBV30 to TRBJ1-4; the D is unclear. This CDR3 contains 11 residues. CDR1 and CDR2 from the germline V gene are GTSNPN and SVGIG (reference sequence). CDR3: CAWAEGSPLFF. CDR3 bases read: TGTGCCTGGGCCGAGGGCTCACCA.

In this sample, this clone turned up many times. With the read ending 3 residues before the CDR3 end, the germline J gene is used to fill in that end. This chain joins TRBV2 and TRBJ2-7; 8 positions match TRBD2. Looked up from germline, CDR1 is SNHLY and CDR2 is FYNNEI. The J segment lost 0 bases and the V segment lost 6 bases, leaving 7 bases of the junction unmatched. The CDR3 spans 15 residues. CDR3 sequence: CASRFSGTSSYEQYF. The CDR3 DNA, read in part, is TGTGCCAGCAGGTTCTCCGGGACTAGCTCCTACGAG. Complete variable domain (other parts from reference TRBV2 and TRBJ2-7): EPEVTQTPSHQVTQMGQEVILRCVPISNHLYFYWYRQILGQKVEFLVSFYNNEISEKSEIFDDQFSVERPDGSNFTLKIRSTKLEDSAMYFCASRFSGTSSYEQYFGPGTRLTVT.

This clone occurred many times. The read halts 3 residues ahead of the CDR3 end, with the missing end drawn from the germline J gene. This rearrangement joins TRBV7-2 to TRBJ2-7, with 10 bases that match TRBD1. Trimming at V came to 5 bases and at J to 3 bases, leaving 1 base not matched to a gene. CDR3 length: 13 amino acids. The germline V gene has CDR1 SGHTA and CDR2 FQGNSA. Incomplete CDR3 DNA: TGTGCCAGCAGCAGGGACAGGGGCTACGAG. This codes for CASSRDRGYE. The whole CDR3 protein is CASSRDRGYEQYF.

This clone showed up many times. The read terminates 3 residues before the CDR3 end, so the remaining end is supplied by the germline J gene. The chain is built from TRBV19 and TRBJ2-7; D could derive from TRBD1 or TRBD2 (7 bases each). The CDR3 is made up of 16 amino acids. V lost 6 bases and J 2 bases, leaving 20 bases between the germline ends. Germline CDR1 reads LNHDA; CDR2 reads SQIVND (reference sequence). The CDR3 here is CASSTRQGGGTYEQYF. CDR3 DNA, as far as it was read: TGTGCCAGTAGCACCCGACAGGGAGGGGGAACCTACGAG.

As to this clone: The sequence runs out 3 residues before the end of the CDR3; the remainder is reconstructed from the germline J gene. The V call is TRBV23-1, the J call TRBJ2-3; D possibly corresponds to TRBD2 (6 bases). TRBV23-1 is given ORF status, its function remaining uncertain. There are 15 residues in the CDR3. The part of the CDR3 DNA that was read is TGCGCCAGCGCCCGGGGGTACAGGACCAATCAGCCG. Translated, it gives CASARGYRTNQP. In full, the CDR3 is CASARGYRTNQPQYF.

This clone was seen at least ten times. The read gets to within 3 residues of the CDR3 end, and the germline J gene fills in the rest. This chain joins TRBV7-2 and TRBJ2-1; D is unresolved. CDR3 length: 13 amino acids. The V end lost 0 bases, the J end lost 4 bases, and 4 bases lay between the germline ends. Germline CDR1 reads SGHTA; CDR2 reads FQGNSA. The CDR3 protein is CASSLASYNEQFF. Incomplete CDR3 DNA: TGTGCCAGCAGCTTAGCCTCTTACAATGAG.

This clone was seen ten or more times. The CDR3 is cut off 3 residues early in the read; its end comes from the germline J gene. The chain uses TRBV6-1 and TRBJ2-3; D unclear. Germline assignment: CDR1 MNHNS and CDR2 SASEGT. This CDR3 has 14 residues. V lost 2 bases and J lost 0, with 6 bases in between. CDR3 DNA, as far as it was read: TGTGCCAGCAGTGAACTGTTTAGCACAGATACG. Translating gives CASSELFSTDT. The whole CDR3 sequence reads CASSELFSTDTQYF.

This clone was seen ten or more times. The read comes to an end 3 residues before the CDR3 does, leaving the germline J gene to fill in the end. The V call is TRBV12-5, the J call TRBJ2-5, with 11 positions matching TRBD2. J gave up 7 bases and V 6 bases, and 13 bases lay outside the gene matches. The CDR3 covers 16 residues. Germline V gene sequence: CDR1 LGHNT, CDR2 FRNRAP. The CDR3 bases that were read are TGTGCTAGTGGACGCGGACTAGCGGGCATAGGGGGGACC. Translating gives CASGRGLAGIGGT. The entire CDR3 sequence reads CASGRGLAGIGGTQYF.

This clone was picked up many times. CDR3 sequence: CASSVTGTGATSVYGYTF. The covered CDR3 bases are TGTGCCAGCAGTGTGACCGGGACAGGGGCAACTAGTGTCTATGGC. V usage is TRBV2 and J usage is TRBJ1-2; 10 nucleotides line up with TRBD1. The sequence runs out 3 residues before the end of the CDR3; the remainder is reconstructed from the germline J gene. Germline CDR1 reads SNHLY; CDR2 reads FYNNEI. J was trimmed by 4 bases and V by 4 bases; bases with no gene match: 15. This CDR3 contains 18 residues.

Ten or more counts support this clone. The read comes to an end 3 residues before the CDR3 does, leaving the germline J gene to fill in the end. This chain connects TRBV9 to TRBJ2-1; no firm D call. V lost 2 bases to trimming and J lost 0 bases, with 6 bases between them. Germline CDR1 and CDR2: SGDLS and YYNGEE. This CDR3 is 14 amino acids long. CDR3 sequence reads: CASSVAVSYNEQFF. CDR3 DNA, as far as it was read: TGTGCCAGCAGCGTTGCGGTCTCCTACAATGAG.

This clone was counted ten times or more. The CDR3 extends 3 residues past the end of the read, so its final part is completed from the germline J gene. The gene calls are TRBV23-1 and TRBJ2-2, with a weak D call TRBD1 (6 bases). TRBV23-1 is treated as an ORF (open reading frame) with a function not yet certain. This CDR3 region has 18 residues. Trimming removed 0 bases from V and 0 bases from J, with 14 bases in between. The CDR3 region is CASSQSRQGLSNTGELFF. The sequenced part of the CDR3 DNA is TGCGCCAGCAGTCAATCCCGCCAGGGGCTGTCGAACACCGGGGAG.

This clone was found a few times. Incomplete CDR3 DNA: TGTGCCAGCAGCCCCGGTGGTCCGACG. Its protein is CASSPGGPT. The full CDR3 sequence reads CASSPGGPTQYF. The genes are TRBV13 and TRBJ2-3; D unclear. Read coverage stops 3 residues before the CDR3 terminus; the germline J gene supplies the remainder. The CDR3 is made up of 12 amino acids. Germline CDR1 PRHDT, CDR2 FYEKMQ (reference sequence).

This clone was picked up a small number of times. The read is 3 residues too short to cover the CDR3 end, so that end is filled in from the germline J gene. The chain employs TRBV11-3 and TRBJ2-1; TRBD1 matches 10 bases. The CDR3 consists of 14 residues. Losses at the gene ends were 5 bases for V and 8 bases for J; bases not matched to a gene: 6. Germline CDR1 and CDR2: SGHNT and YENEEA. The CDR3 loop reads CASSRTGGVYEQFF. CDR3 DNA, as far as it was read: TGTGCCAGCAGCAGGACAGGGGGTGTGTATGAG.

This clone was found many times. CDR3 loop: CASSYEVSEQYF. The sequenced CDR3 bases are TGTGCCAGCAGTTACGAGGTTTCCGAG. V usage is TRBV6-2 or TRBV6-3 and J usage is TRBJ2-7; no definite D call. Read coverage stops 3 residues before the CDR3 terminus; the germline J gene supplies the remainder. Trimming stripped 2 bases from V and 6 bases from J, with 8 bases between. CDR1 and CDR2 (germline): MNHEY, SVGEGT. The CDR3 has 12 residues.

This clone occurred many times. The sequenced fragment ends 3 residues before the CDR3 boundary, so the rest is inferred from the germline J gene. The chain joins TRBV20-1 to TRBJ1-4; a weak D match, TRBD1 (5 bases). Germline-derived CDR1 and CDR2 are DFQATT and SNEGSKA (reference sequence). CDR3 length equals 14 residues. Trimming removed 1 base from V and 7 bases from J, with 13 bases in between. CDR3 bases read: TGCAGTGCTAGAGTCGACACCGGGGGTGAAAAA. This codes for CSARVDTGGEK. The whole CDR3 region reads CSARVDTGGEKLFF.

This clone was detected many times. The chain's CDR3 is CASSWDRPHTGELFF. The sequenced part of the CDR3 DNA is TGTGCCAGCAGCTGGGACAGGCCCCACACCGGGGAG. The J gene is TRBJ2-2, the V gene TRBV7-6, with 8 bases identical to TRBD1. The read ends 3 residues early relative to the CDR3; the germline J gene fills the gap. Trimming took 4 bases from V and 3 from J; bases not matched to a gene: 4. The CDR3 has 15 amino acids. The germline gives CDR1 SGHVS, CDR2 FNYEAQ.

This clone showed up just a few times. CDR3 loop: CASSHTTGANQPQYF. Incomplete CDR3 DNA: TGTGCCAGCAGCCATACGACAGGAGCTAATCAGCCG. The chain carries TRBV7-9 and TRBJ2-3, with D maybe TRBD1 (6 bases). The sequenced fragment ends 3 residues before the CDR3 boundary, so the rest is inferred from the germline J gene. This CDR3 has 15 residues. In germline, CDR1 is SEHNR, CDR2 FQNEAQ (reference sequence).

This clone was recorded at least ten times. The CDR3 goes on 3 residues after the read ends, and that part is filled in from the germline J gene. J is TRBJ2-3 and V is TRBV19; 8 bases fit TRBD2. Germline loops: CDR1 LNHDA, CDR2 SQIVND (reference sequence). Germline trimming cut 6 bases from V and 6 bases from J; bases unmatched to any gene: 8. There are 14 residues in the CDR3. This chain's CDR3 is CASSGVGRGDTQYF. CDR3 bases read: TGTGCCAGTAGCGGGGTCGGGAGGGGGGATACG.

This clone was recorded a few times. Sequencing ends 3 residues short of the CDR3 end; the germline J gene provides the rest. V gene TRBV2 combines with J gene TRBJ2-5; D gene ambiguous. Germline lookup yields CDR1 SNHLY and CDR2 FYNNEI. This CDR3 comprises 13 residues. Trimming shortened V by 2 bases and J by 0 bases, and 4 bases separated the two germline ends. The chain's CDR3 is CASSETYQETQYF. The CDR3 bases that were read are TGTGCCAGCAGTGAAACTTACCAAGAGACC.

Turning to this clone: Read data end 3 residues before the CDR3 end; the end is taken from the germline J gene. The chain couples TRBV20-1 to TRBJ2-1; TRBD1 agrees at 7 bases. J was trimmed by 1 base and V by 6 bases; bases with no gene match: 6. CDR3 length: 14 amino acids. Germline V lookup: CDR1 DFQATT, CDR2 SNEGSKA (reference sequence). This CDR3 is CSAIEGASYNEQFF. The covered CDR3 bases are TGCAGTGCCATCGAGGGGGCGTCCTACAATGAG.

There are many counts of this clone. The read gets to within 3 residues of the CDR3 end, and the germline J gene fills in the rest. V and J are TRBV20-1 and TRBJ1-3; unclear D gene. The V and J ends lost 8 bases and 4 bases respectively, with 15 bases between them. There are 13 residues in the CDR3. Germline lookup yields CDR1 DFQATT and CDR2 SNEGSKA (reference sequence). CDR3 loop: CSSRASRGNTIYF. The sequenced CDR3 bases are TGCAGTTCGAGGGCTTCAAGGGGAAACACC.

In this sample, this clone turned up many times. The read terminates 3 residues before the CDR3 end, so the remaining end is supplied by the germline J gene. The rearrangement links TRBV29-1 to TRBJ2-2, with D perhaps TRBD1 or TRBD2 (7 bases each). Per the germline V gene, CDR1 is SQVTM and CDR2 is ANQGSEA. The CDR3 length is 14 residues. Partial CDR3 DNA: TGCAGCGCCGTAGAGGGGGCGGGAGATGAAAAG. Translation gives CSAVEGAGDEK. From start to end, the CDR3 is CSAVEGAGDEKLFF.

This clone was picked up a small number of times. The CDR3 end falls 3 residues outside the read, so it is completed with the germline J gene. The same CDR3 is also encoded by other DNA sequences in this sample. This chain uses TRBV7-6 with TRBJ2-3, with TRBD1 identical over 8 bases. Losses at the gene ends were 5 bases for V and 5 bases for J; bases not matched to a gene: 15. The CDR3 runs to 17 residues. CDR1 is SGHVS and CDR2 is FNYEAQ in the germline V gene. The CDR3 DNA, read in part, is TGTGCCAGCAGCGTCGGGACAACACTCACAGGGGGAGATACG. Translating it yields CASSVGTTLTGGDT. The full CDR3 is CASSVGTTLTGGDTQYF.

This clone was recorded many times. The read ends 3 residues shy of where the CDR3 ends; the end is completed using the germline J gene. The chain couples TRBV14 to TRBJ2-7; TRBD1 agrees at 10 bases. After removal of 5 bases from V and 2 bases from J, the junction contained 3 bases not matched to a gene. In germline, CDR1 is SGHDN, CDR2 FVKESK. This CDR3 has 14 residues. The chain's CDR3 is CASSRGQGPYEQYF. Partial CDR3 DNA: TGTGCCAGCAGCAGGGGACAGGGGCCCTACGAG.